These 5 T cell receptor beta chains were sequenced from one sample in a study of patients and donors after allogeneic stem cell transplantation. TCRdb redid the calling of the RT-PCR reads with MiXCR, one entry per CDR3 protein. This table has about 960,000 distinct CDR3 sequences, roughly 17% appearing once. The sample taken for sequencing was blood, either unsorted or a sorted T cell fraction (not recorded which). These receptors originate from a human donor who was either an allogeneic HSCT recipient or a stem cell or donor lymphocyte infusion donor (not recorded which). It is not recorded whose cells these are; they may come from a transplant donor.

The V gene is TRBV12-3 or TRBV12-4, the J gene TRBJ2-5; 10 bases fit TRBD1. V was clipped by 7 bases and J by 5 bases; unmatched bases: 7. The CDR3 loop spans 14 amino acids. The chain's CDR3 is CASTRQGAGETQYF. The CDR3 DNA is TGTGCCAGCACCAGACAGGGGGCAGGGGAGACCCAGTACTTC.

The CDR3 DNA is TGTGCCTGGAGTAGAGCTAGCAGCCGCACCGGGGAGCTGTTTTTT. Translating gives CAWSRASSRTGELFF. The chain is built from TRBV30 and TRBJ2-2; tentative D call: TRBD2 (5 bases). The CDR3 is made up of 15 amino acids. V was trimmed by 2 bases and J by 4 bases, leaving 14 bases between them. Germline CDR1 is GTSNPN and CDR2 is SVGIG (reference sequence).

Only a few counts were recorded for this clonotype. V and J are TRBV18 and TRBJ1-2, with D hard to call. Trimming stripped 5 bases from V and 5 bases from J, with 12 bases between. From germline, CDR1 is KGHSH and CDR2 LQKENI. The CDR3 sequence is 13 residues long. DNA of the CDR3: TGTGCCAGCTCAACTGACATGTCTTATGGCTACACCTTC. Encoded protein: CASSTDMSYGYTF.

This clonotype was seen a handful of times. DNA for the CDR3: TGTGCCAGCAGTGATGCCGGGACTCCAGCCCCGAATTCACCCCTCCACTTT. Encoded protein: CASSDAGTPAPNSPLHF. The chain couples TRBV2 to TRBJ1-6; tentatively, D is TRBD1 (5 bases). The CDR3 has 17 residues. Germline V gene sequence: CDR1 SNHLY, CDR2 FYNNEI. V lost 3 bases and J lost 7, with 19 bases in between.

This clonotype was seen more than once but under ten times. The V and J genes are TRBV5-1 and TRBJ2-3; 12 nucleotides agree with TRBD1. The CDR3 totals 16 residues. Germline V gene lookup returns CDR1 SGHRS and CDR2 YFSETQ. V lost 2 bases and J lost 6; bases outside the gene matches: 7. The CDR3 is CASSFGGTGGADTQYF. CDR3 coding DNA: TGCGCCAGCAGCTTCGGAGGGACAGGGGGCGCGGATACGCAGTATTTT.